The 8 T cell receptor beta chains reported below all come from one sample, sequenced in a study of T cell responses to AZD1222 COVID-19 vaccine. This table comes from immunoSEQ multiplex PCR, and its TCRdb copy is limited to in-frame clones, with some not included. The sample yields 95,000 to 150,000 clones, roughly 88% seen once. The sequencing used peripheral blood, collected 28 days after the second AZD1222 dose. These receptors all come from an adult who received the AZD1222 COVID-19 vaccine.

This clone was seen a handful of times. The V and J genes are TRBV2 and TRBJ2-7; D remains ambiguous. Germline V gene sequence: CDR1 SNHLY, CDR2 FYNNEI. Trimming removed 4 bases at V and 6 bases at J, with 7 bases between. The CDR3 extends over 11 amino acids. CDR3: CASSALVEQYF. DNA of the CDR3: TGTGCCAGCAGTGCGCTGGTCGAGCAGTACTTC.

The chain combines TRBV11-2 with TRBJ1-2, with D maybe TRBD1 (5 bases). There are 13 residues in the CDR3. Per germline, CDR1 SGHAT and CDR2 FQNNGV. V was pared by 3 bases and J by 7 bases, with 12 bases between. The CDR3 is CASSFPSGGGYTF. The CDR3 bases are TGTGCCAGCAGCTTTCCATCGGGGGGTGGCTACACCTTC.

This rearrangement joins TRBV10-3 to TRBJ2-5, with 7 bases that match TRBD1. Germline trimming cut 4 bases from V and 5 bases from J; bases unmatched to any gene: 19. Germline V gene lookup returns CDR1 ENHRY and CDR2 SYGVKD. CDR3 length: 18 amino acids. The DNA for the CDR3 is TGTGCCATCAGTGCCACACGACGACAGGGTGGCTCCGGGGAGACCCAGTACTTC. Translation: CAISATRRQGGSGETQYF.

This clone has only a few counts. J is TRBJ1-1 and V is TRBV5-1, with a tentative D call TRBD1 (5 bases). Germline CDR1 is SGHRS and CDR2 is YFSETQ. This CDR3 is built from 14 residues. V dropped 0 bases and J dropped 0 bases, with 6 bases sitting between them. CDR3 coding DNA: TGCGCCAGCAGCTTGGAGGGGATGAACACTGAAGCTTTCTTT. Protein sequence: CASSLEGMNTEAFF.

DNA for the CDR3: TGTGCCAGCAGTTTAACAGCGCTATACTATGGCTACACCTTC. This encodes CASSLTALYYGYTF. The chain couples TRBV28 to TRBJ1-2; D uncertain. This CDR3 has 14 amino acids. Germline loops: CDR1 MDHEN, CDR2 SYDVKM. V dropped 2 bases and J dropped 3 bases, with 10 bases sitting between them.

The rearrangement joins TRBV27 to TRBJ1-1; D may be TRBD1 (5 bases). The V gene lost 3 bases and the J gene lost 6 bases, with 11 bases spanning the gap. The CDR3 extends over 13 amino acids. Germline CDR1 reads MNHEY; CDR2 reads SMNVEV (reference sequence). The CDR3 loop reads CASSFGRGPEAFF. The CDR3 region has the DNA TGTGCCAGCAGTTTTGGGAGGGGCCCTGAAGCTTTCTTT.

The V and J genes are TRBV28 and TRBJ2-7; perhaps TRBD1 as D (6 bases). Germline CDR1 MDHEN, CDR2 SYDVKM. The CDR3 extends over 13 amino acids. The V end lost 5 bases, the J end lost 1 base, and 9 bases lay between the germline ends. CDR3 coding DNA: TGTGCCAGCAGTAGGGGGTATTCCTACGAGCAGTACTTC. Its protein is CASSRGYSYEQYF.

V gene TRBV5-1 combines with J gene TRBJ1-1, with D uncertain. Germline CDR1 and CDR2: SGHRS and YFSETQ. V lost 0 bases and J 0 bases, leaving 12 bases between the germline ends. CDR3 length: 16 amino acids. CDR3 in amino acids: CASSLVGFGLNTEAFF. For the CDR3, the DNA is TGCGCCAGCAGCTTGGTTGGGTTCGGCCTGAACACTGAAGCTTTCTTT.